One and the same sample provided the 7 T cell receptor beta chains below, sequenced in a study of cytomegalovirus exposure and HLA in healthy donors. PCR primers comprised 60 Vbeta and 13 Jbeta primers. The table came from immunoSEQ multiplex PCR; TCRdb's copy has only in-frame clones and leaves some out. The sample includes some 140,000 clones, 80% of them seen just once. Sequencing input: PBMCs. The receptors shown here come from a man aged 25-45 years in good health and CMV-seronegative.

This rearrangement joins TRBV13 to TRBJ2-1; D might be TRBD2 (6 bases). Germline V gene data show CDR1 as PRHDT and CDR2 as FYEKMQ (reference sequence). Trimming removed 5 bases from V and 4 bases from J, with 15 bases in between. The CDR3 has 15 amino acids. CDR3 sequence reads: CASSPGPSDYNEQFF. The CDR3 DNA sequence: TGTGCCAGCAGCCCGGGACCTAGCGATTACAATGAGCAGTTCTTC.

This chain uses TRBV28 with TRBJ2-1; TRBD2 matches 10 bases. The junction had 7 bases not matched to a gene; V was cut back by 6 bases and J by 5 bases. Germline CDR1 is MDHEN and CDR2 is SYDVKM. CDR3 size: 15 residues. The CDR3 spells CASRPRTSGHNEQFF. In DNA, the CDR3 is TGTGCCAGCAGACCTCGGACTAGCGGACACAATGAGCAGTTCTTC.

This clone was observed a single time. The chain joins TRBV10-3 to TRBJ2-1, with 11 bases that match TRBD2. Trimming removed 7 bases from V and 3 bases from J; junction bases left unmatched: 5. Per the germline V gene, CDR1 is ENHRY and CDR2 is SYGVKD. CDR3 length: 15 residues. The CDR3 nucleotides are TGTGCCATCAAAAATAGCGGGAGGGTCTACAATGAGCAGTTCTTC. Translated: CAIKNSGRVYNEQFF.

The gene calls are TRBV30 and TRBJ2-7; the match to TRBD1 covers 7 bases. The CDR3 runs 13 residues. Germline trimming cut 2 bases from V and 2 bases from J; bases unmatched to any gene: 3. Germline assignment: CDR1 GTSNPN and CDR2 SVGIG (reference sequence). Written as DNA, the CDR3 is TGTGCCTGGAGTAGGGGGCGAACCTACGAGCAGTACTTC. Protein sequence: CAWSRGRTYEQYF.

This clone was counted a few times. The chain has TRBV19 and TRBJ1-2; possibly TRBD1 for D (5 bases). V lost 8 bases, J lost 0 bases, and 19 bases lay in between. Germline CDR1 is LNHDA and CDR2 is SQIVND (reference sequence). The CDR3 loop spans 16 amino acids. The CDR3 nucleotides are TGTGCCAGTTTTGACCACGGGGGAAGAACTAACTATGGCTACACCTTC. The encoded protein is CASFDHGGRTNYGYTF.

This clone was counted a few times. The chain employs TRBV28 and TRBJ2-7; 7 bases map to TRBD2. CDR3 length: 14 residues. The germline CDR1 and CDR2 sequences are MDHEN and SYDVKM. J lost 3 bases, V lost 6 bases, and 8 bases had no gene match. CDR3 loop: CASSSGTINYEQYF. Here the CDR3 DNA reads TGTGCCAGCAGCTCGGGGACTATTAACTACGAGCAGTACTTC. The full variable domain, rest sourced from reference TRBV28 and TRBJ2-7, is DVKVTQSSRYLVKRTGEKVFLECVQDMDHENMFWYRQDPGLGLRLIYFSYDVKMKEKGDIPEGYSVSREKKERFSLILESASTNQTSMYLCASSSGTINYEQYFGPGTRLTVT.

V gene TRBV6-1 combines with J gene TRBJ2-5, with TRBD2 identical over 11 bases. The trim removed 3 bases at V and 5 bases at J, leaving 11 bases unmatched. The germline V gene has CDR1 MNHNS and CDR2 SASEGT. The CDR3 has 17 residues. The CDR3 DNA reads TGTGCCAGCAGTGACAGCACTAGCGGGAGTCTCAGTGAGACCCAGTACTTC. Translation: CASSDSTSGSLSETQYF.